This TCR beta chain emerged from a study of T cell clonality in common variable immunodeficiency. This CDR3 is 13 amino acids long. Germline values: CDR1 SGHVS, CDR2 FQNEAQ. Produced via immunoSEQ multiplex PCR; TCRdb's table is partial and in-frame only. Recorded here are 45,000 to 55,000 clones, none singletons. Details on this clone: The read ends 3 residues shy of where the CDR3 ends; the end is completed using the germline J gene.

The V call is TRBV7-8, the J call TRBJ2-3; 7 nucleotides agree with TRBD1. This TCR derives from a person between 18 and 70 years old in good health. Sequenced: peripheral blood mononuclear cells. Here the CDR3 reads CASSLGKGQPQYF. The sequenced CDR3 bases are TGTGCCAGCAGCTTAGGAAAGGGACAGCCG.